The clone carrying this T cell receptor beta chain was detected only a few times. Its antigen is not known. Unmatched junction bases numbered 6, after V lost 6 bases and J lost 5 bases. Germline lookup yields CDR1 SNHLY and CDR2 FYNNEI. This CDR3 is built from 13 residues. Peripheral blood came from all dose cohorts at three timepoints. The data belong to a study of OX40 agonist ivuxolimab in advanced cancers. Study-wide context: Patients took ivuxolimab, an agonistic anti-OX40 (CD134) antibody. Findings and caveats of the study: Antigen specificity of clonally expanded peripheral T cells was not established.

Here immunoSEQ multiplex PCR was the method, and the copy in TCRdb shows in-frame clones only, minus some. This table holds roughly 16,000 clones, approximately 86% found once. The source material was CD4+ or CD8+ T cells sorted from blood, sampled in a trial of the OX40 agonist ivuxolimab. The receptor's source is an adult with an advanced solid tumor such as melanoma, head and neck, liver or kidney cancer. The rearrangement joins TRBV2 to TRBJ1-1; 7 bases map to TRBD1. The CDR3 bases are TGTGCCAGCAGGGGGACAGCTGGGACTGAAGCTTTCTTT. Amino acids: CASRGTAGTEAFF.